This T cell receptor beta chain was captured in a study of cytomegalovirus exposure and HLA in healthy donors. Study at large: Later, an analysis reported that the 95 to 150 validation repertoires had used the same platform as the approximately 680 first-cohort repertoires. The study, taken as a whole, reports: Three chains linked to CMV were shown in vitro to be specific for CMV antigens. Most sequenced TCRs were rare (though some public TCRs occurred in many donors).

As concerns this clone: Its antigen is undetermined.

The length of the CDR3 is 15 residues. Germline loops: CDR1 SGDLS, CDR2 YYNGEE. The junction had 15 bases not matched to a gene; V was cut back by 5 bases and J by 8 bases. Method: immunoSEQ multiplex PCR; TCRdb's copy keeps in-frame clones and lacks some. The sample contains 60,000 to 75,000 clones, 95% of which appear only once. This sequence was found in a woman in her late teens or twenties in good health and CMV-seropositive. The J gene is TRBJ2-5, the V gene TRBV9; TRBD2 matches 7 bases. The sequenced material came from PBMCs. The CDR3 reads CASSETGTTYDTQYF. CDR3 in DNA: TGTGCCAGCAGTGAGACCGGGACTACCTATGACACCCAGTACTTC.